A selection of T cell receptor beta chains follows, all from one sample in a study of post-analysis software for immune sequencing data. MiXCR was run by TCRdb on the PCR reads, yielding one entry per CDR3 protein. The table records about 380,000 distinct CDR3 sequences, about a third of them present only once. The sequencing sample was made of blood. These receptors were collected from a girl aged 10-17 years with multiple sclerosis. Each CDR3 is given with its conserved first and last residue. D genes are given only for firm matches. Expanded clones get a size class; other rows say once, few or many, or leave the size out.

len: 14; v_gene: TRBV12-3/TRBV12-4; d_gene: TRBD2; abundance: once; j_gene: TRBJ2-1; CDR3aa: CASSWEGYYNEQFF; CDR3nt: TGTGCCAGCAGTTGGGAGGGGTACTACAATGAGCAGTTCTTC
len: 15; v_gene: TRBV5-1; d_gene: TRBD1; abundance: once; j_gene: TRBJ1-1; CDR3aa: CASSFGTGDGTEAFF; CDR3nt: TGCGCCAGCAGCTTCGGGACAGGGGATGGCACTGAAGCTTTCTTT
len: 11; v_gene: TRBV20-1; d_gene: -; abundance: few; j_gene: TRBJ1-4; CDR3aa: CSAPRAGKLFF; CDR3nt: TGCAGTGCCCCGAGAGCGGGAAAACTGTTTTTT
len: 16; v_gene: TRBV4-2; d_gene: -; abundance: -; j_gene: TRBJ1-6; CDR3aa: CASSQETLGRNSPLHF; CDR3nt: TGTGCCAGCAGCCAAGAGACTCTGGGGCGAAATTCACCCCTCCACTTT
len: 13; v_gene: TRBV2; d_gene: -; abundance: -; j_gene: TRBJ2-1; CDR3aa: CAGIGTPYNEQFF; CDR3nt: TGTGCCGGCATTGGGACACCCTACAATGAGCAGTTCTTC
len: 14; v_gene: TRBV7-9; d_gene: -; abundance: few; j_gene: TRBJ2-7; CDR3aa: CASSLDSAIYEQYF; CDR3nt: TGTGCCAGCAGCTTAGACAGTGCGATCTACGAGCAGTACTTC
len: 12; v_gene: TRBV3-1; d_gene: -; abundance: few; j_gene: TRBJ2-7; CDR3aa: CASSQGDYEQYF; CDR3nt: TGTGCCAGCAGCCAAGGAGACTACGAGCAGTACTTC
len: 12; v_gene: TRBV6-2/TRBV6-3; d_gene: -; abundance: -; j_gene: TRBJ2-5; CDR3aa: CASSYSWAEQYF; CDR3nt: TGTGCCAGCAGTTACTCGTGGGCAGAGCAGTACTTC
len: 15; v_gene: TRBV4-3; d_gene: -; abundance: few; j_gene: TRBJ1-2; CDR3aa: CASSQDGALLSGYTF; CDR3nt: TGCGCCAGCAGCCAAGATGGGGCCCTACTGAGCGGCTACACCTTC
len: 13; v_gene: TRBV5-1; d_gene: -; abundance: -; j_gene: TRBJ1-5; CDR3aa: CASSLELNQPQHF; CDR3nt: TGCGCCAGCAGCTTGGAGCTCAATCAGCCCCAGCATTTT